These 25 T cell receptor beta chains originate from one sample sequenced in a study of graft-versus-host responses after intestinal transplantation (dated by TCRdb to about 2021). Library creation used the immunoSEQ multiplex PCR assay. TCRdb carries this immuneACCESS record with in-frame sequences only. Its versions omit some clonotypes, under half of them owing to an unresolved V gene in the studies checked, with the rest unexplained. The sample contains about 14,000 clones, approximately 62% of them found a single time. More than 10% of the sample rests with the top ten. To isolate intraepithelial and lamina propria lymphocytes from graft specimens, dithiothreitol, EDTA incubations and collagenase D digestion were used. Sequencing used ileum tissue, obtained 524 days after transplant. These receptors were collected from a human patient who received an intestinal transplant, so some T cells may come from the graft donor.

The CDR3 here is CASSYETGRAFF. The CDR3, as DNA: TGCGCCAGCAGCTACGAGACAGGGCGAGCTTTCTTT. The gene calls are TRBV5-1 and TRBJ1-1, with 7 nucleotides matching TRBD1. V trimming: 3 bases; J trimming: 10 bases; junction bases outside the gene matches: 6. The V gene's germline CDR1 is SGHRS and CDR2 YFSETQ. This CDR3 has 12 residues.

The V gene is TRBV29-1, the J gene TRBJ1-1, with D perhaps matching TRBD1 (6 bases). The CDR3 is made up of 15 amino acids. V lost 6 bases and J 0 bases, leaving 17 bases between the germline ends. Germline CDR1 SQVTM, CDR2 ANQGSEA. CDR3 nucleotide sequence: TGCAGCGTCGGAAGGGGGGGTGGGATGAACACTGAAGCTTTCTTT. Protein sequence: CSVGRGGGMNTEAFF.

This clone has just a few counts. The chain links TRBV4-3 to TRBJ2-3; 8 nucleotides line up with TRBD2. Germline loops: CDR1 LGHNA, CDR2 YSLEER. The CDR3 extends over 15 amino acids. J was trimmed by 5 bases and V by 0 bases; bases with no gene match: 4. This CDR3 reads CASSQDSLAVDTQYF. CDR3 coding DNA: TGCGCCAGCAGCCAAGATTCACTAGCGGTAGATACGCAGTATTTT.

CDR3 in DNA: TGCGCCAGCAGCCAAGATGGGAGTAACAGTTTCTACGAGCAGTACTTC. Amino acids: CASSQDGSNSFYEQYF. This chain uses TRBV4-3 with TRBJ2-7; D is possibly TRBD2 (5 bases). Germline CDR1 is LGHNA and CDR2 is YSLEER. With 0 bases removed from V and 3 bases from J, the gap between germline ends came to 15 bases. The CDR3 has 16 amino acids.

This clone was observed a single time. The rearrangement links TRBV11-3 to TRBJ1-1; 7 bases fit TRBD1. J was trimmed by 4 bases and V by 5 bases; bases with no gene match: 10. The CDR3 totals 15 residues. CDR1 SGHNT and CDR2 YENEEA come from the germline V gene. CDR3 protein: CASSPMTGIGTEAFF. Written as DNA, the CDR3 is TGTGCCAGCAGCCCGATGACAGGGATAGGCACTGAAGCTTTCTTT.

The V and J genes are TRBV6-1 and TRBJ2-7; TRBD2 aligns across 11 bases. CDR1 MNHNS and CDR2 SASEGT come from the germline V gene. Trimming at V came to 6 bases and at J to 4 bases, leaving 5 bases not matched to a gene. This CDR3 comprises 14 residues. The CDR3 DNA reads TGTGCCAGCAGAATAGCGGGGGGGCTGTACGAGCAGTACTTC. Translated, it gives CASRIAGGLYEQYF.

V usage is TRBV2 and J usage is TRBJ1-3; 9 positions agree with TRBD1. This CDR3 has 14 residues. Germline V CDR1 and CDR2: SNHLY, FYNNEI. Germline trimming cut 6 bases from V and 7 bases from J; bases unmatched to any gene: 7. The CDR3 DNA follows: TGTGCCAGCAGCGGACAGGGGAGTGGGAACACCATATATTTT. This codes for CASSGQGSGNTIYF.

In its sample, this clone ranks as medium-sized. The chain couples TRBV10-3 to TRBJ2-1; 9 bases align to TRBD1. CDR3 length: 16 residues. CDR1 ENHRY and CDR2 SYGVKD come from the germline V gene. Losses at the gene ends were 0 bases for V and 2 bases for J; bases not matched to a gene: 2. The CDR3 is CAISESGTGTYNEQFF. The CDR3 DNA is TGTGCCATCAGTGAGTCTGGGACAGGGACCTACAATGAGCAGTTCTTC.

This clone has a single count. Here the CDR3 reads CASHGTGSSAEQYF. In DNA form, the CDR3 reads TGTGCCAGTCACGGGACAGGGTCGTCCGCCGAGCAGTACTTC. The rearrangement joins TRBV28 to TRBJ2-7; 9 bases align to TRBD1. The CDR3 totals 14 residues. Trimming cost V 9 bases and J 6 bases; bases outside gene matches: 12. The germline gives CDR1 MDHEN, CDR2 SYDVKM. Filled out from reference TRBV28 and TRBJ2-7, the complete variable domain reads DVKVTQSSRYLVKRTGEKVFLECVQDMDHENMFWYRQDPGLGLRLIYFSYDVKMKEKGDIPEGYSVSREKKERFSLILESASTNQTSMYLCASHGTGSSAEQYFGPGTRLTVT.

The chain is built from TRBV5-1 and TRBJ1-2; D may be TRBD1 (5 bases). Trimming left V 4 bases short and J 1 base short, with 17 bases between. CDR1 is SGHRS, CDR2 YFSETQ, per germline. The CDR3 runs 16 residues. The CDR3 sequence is CASSQASGSHNYGYTF. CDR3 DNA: TGCGCCAGCAGCCAAGCATCAGGGTCCCATAACTATGGCTACACCTTC.

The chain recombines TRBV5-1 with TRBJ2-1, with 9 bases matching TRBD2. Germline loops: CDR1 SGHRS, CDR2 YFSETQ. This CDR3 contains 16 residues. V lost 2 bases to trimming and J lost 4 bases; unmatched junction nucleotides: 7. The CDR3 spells CASSFSSGGSYNEQFF. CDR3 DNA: TGCGCCAGCAGCTTTAGTAGCGGGGGATCATACAATGAGCAGTTCTTC.

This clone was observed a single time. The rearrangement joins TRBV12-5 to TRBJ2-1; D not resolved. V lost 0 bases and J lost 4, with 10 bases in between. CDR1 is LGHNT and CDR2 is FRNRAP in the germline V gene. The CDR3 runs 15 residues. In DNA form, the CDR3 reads TGTGCTAGTGGTTTGGTAGTAGGAGTTTACAATGAGCAGTTCTTC. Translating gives CASGLVVGVYNEQFF. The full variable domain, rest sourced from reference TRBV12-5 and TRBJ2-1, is DARVTQTPRHKVTEMGQEVTMRCQPILGHNTVFWYRQTMMQGLELLAYFRNRAPLDDSGMPKDRFSAEMPDATLATLKIQPSEPRDSAVYFCASGLVVGVYNEQFFGPGTRLTVL.

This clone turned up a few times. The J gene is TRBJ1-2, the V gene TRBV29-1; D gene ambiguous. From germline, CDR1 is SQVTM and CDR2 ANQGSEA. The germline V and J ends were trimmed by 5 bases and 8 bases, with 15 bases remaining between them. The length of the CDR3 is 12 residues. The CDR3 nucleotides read TGCAGCGTTCCGGACCGCCGCGGGGGCTACACCTTC. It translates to CSVPDRRGGYTF.

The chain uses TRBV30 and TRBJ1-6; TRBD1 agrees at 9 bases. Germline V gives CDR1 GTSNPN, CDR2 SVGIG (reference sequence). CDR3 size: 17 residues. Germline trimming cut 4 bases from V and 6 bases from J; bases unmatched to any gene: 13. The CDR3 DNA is TGTGCCTGGACGAAACCCACAGGGGGCTTTCCTAATTCACCCCTCCACTTT. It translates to CAWTKPTGGFPNSPLHF.

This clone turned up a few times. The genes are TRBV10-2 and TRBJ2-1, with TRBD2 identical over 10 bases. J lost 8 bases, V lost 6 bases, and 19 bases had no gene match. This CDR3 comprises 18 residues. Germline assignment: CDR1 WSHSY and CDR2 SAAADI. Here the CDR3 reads CASRLEGASGGPWDEQFF. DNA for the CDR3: TGCGCCAGCAGACTCGAGGGGGCTAGCGGGGGCCCCTGGGATGAGCAGTTCTTC.

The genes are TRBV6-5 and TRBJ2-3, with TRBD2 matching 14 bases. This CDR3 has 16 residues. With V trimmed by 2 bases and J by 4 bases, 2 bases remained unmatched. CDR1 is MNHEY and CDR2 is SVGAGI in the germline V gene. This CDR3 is CASSYETSGGADTQYF. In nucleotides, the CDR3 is TGTGCCAGCAGTTACGAGACTAGCGGGGGGGCAGATACGCAGTATTTT.

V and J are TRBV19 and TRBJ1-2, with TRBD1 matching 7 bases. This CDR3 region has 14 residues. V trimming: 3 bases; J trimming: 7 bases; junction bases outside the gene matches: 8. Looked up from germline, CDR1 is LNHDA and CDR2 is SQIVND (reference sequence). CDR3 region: CASSIDRVRGGYTF. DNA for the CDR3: TGTGCCAGTAGTATCGACAGGGTCAGAGGTGGCTACACCTTC.

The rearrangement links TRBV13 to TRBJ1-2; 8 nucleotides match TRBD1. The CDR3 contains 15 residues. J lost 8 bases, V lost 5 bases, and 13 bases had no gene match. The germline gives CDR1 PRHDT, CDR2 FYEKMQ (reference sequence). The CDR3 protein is CASSPSPGGAGGYTF. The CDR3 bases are TGTGCCAGCAGCCCATCGCCAGGGGGCGCTGGGGGCTACACCTTC.

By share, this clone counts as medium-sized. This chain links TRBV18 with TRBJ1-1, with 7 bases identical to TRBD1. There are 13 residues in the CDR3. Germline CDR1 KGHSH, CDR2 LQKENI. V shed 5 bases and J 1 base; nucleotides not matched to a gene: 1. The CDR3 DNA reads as TGTGCCAGCTCAGGGACAGCGAACACTGAAGCTTTCTTT. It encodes CASSGTANTEAFF. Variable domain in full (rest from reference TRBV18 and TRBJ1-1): NAGVMQNPRHLVRRRGQEARLRCSPMKGHSHVYWYRQLPEEGLKFMVYLQKENIIDESGMPKERFSAEFPKEGPSILRIQQVVRGDSAAYFCASSGTANTEAFFGQGTRLTVV.

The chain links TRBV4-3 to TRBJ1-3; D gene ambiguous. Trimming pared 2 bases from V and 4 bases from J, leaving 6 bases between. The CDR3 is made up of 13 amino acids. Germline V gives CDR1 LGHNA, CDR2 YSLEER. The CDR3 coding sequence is TGCGCCAGCAGCCAAACCCTAGGAAACACCATATATTTT. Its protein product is CASSQTLGNTIYF.

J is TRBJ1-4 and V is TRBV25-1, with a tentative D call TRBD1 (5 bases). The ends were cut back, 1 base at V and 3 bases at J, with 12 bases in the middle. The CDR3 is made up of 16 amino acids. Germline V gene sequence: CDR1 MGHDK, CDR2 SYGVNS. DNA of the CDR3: TGTGCCAGCAGTGAATCCAGCGGGGCGGCTAATGAAAAACTGTTTTTT. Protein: CASSESSGAANEKLFF.

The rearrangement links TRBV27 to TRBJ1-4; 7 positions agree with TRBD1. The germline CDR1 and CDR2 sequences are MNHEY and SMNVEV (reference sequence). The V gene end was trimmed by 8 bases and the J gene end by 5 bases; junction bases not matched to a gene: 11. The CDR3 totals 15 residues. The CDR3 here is CASRLRTGRNEKLFF. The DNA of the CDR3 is TGTGCCAGCCGCCTACGGACAGGCCGAAATGAAAAACTGTTTTTT.

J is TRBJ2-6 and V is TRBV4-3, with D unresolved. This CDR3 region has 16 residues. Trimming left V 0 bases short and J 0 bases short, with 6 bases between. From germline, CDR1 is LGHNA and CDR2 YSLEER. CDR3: CASSQDGSSGANVLTF. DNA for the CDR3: TGCGCCAGCAGCCAAGATGGCAGCTCTGGGGCCAACGTCCTGACTTTC.

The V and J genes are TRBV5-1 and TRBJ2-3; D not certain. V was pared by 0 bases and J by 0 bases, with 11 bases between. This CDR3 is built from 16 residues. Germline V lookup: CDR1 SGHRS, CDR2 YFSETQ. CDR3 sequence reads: CASSLAAYGSTDTQYF. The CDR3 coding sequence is TGCGCCAGCAGCTTGGCCGCGTACGGGAGCACAGATACGCAGTATTTT.

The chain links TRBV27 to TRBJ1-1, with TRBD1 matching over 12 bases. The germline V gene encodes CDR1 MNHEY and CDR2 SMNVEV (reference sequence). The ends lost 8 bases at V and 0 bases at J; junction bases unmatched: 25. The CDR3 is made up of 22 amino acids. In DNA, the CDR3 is TGTGCCAGCTATTCGCGGGACAGGGGGCGAATGAGTGGTCGGGGCGTGAACACTGAAGCTTTCTTT. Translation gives CASYSRDRGRMSGRGVNTEAFF.